These T cell receptor beta chains were read from a single sample in a study of cytomegalovirus exposure and HLA in healthy donors. Sequencing used immunoSEQ multiplex PCR; TCRdb keeps in-frame clones, though not all of them. The sample shows about 150,000 clones, just under 75% of them seen only once. The source material was PBMCs. The receptors stem from a woman between 18 and 30 years old in good health and CMV-seronegative. Both conserved end residues are part of each CDR3. Each record gives: clone size, V gene, J gene, D gene, CDR3 DNA, CDR3 protein. A D gene is named only where the DNA matches it firmly. Clone size is given for some rows only: seen once, a few or many times, or a class if the clone is expanded.

size: -; V: TRBV9; J: TRBJ1-4; D: -; DNA: TGTGCCAGCAGCGTCGGGAAGGGCGAAAAACTGTTTTTT; CDR3: CASSVGKGEKLFF
size: -; V: TRBV2; J: TRBJ2-1; D: -; DNA: TGTGCCAGCAGTGAAGGCGTCGATGAGCAGTTCTTC; CDR3: CASSEGVDEQFF
size: -; V: TRBV5-1; J: TRBJ2-7; D: -; DNA: TGCGCCAGCAGCTTGCCTCTCCAGACGGGCGAGCAGTACTTC; CDR3: CASSLPLQTGEQYF
size: -; V: TRBV4-3; J: TRBJ2-7; D: TRBD1; DNA: TGCGCCAGCAGCCAAACCGCGGACAGGGGGAACGAGCAGTACTTC; CDR3: CASSQTADRGNEQYF
size: -; V: TRBV30; J: TRBJ1-2; D: TRBD1; DNA: TGTGCCTCGGACAGGGGAGAAGGCTACACCTTC; CDR3: CASDRGEGYTF
size: few; V: TRBV4-3; J: TRBJ2-2; D: -; DNA: TGCGCCAGCAGCCAAGGGGGCGACTGGGGGGAGCTGTTTTTT; CDR3: CASSQGGDWGELFF
size: once; V: TRBV27; J: TRBJ2-1; D: TRBD1; DNA: TGTGCCAGCAGTTTATTGGGGACAGGGGCCTACAATGAGCAGTTCTTC; CDR3: CASSLLGTGAYNEQFF
size: -; V: TRBV11-2; J: TRBJ1-4; D: TRBD1; DNA: TGTGCCAGCAGCCTAGGGACAGCGCTTAAAAAAACTAATGAAAAACTGTTTTTT; CDR3: CASSLGTALKKTNEKLFF
size: -; V: TRBV7-2; J: TRBJ1-2; D: -; DNA: TGTGCCAGCAGCGCTCGCCAGGGTTACTATGGCTACACCTTC; CDR3: CASSARQGYYGYTF
size: -; V: TRBV20-1; J: TRBJ1-2; D: -; DNA: TGCAGTGCTAGAAACAGCTATGGCTACACCTTC; CDR3: CSARNSYGYTF
size: -; V: TRBV5-6; J: TRBJ2-5; D: -; DNA: TGTGCCAGCAGCCCTTCTCCCGGGACCCAGTACTTC; CDR3: CASSPSPGTQYF
size: -; V: TRBV6-1; J: TRBJ2-7; D: TRBD1; DNA: TGTGCCAGCAGTGAAGAGAGAGGGACAGGGGATGCCTACGAGCAGTACTTC; CDR3: CASSEERGTGDAYEQYF
size: -; V: TRBV2; J: TRBJ2-7; D: TRBD2; DNA: TGTGCCAGCAGTGAAGCAGCGGGGGTCGAGCAGTACTTC; CDR3: CASSEAAGVEQYF
size: -; V: TRBV4-1; J: TRBJ2-1; D: -; DNA: TGCGCCAGCAGCCAAGATGGGCTTAACAATGAGCAGTTCTTC; CDR3: CASSQDGLNNEQFF
size: -; V: TRBV4-2; J: TRBJ2-1; D: TRBD2; DNA: TGTGCCAGCAGCCAGGGGACTAGCGGCGACAATGAGCAGTTCTTC; CDR3: CASSQGTSGDNEQFF
size: -; V: TRBV11-2; J: TRBJ2-6; D: -; DNA: TGTGCCAGCAGCTCCCAATCTGGGGCCAACGTCCTGACTTTC; CDR3: CASSSQSGANVLTF
size: -; V: TRBV11-2; J: TRBJ2-2; D: TRBD2; DNA: TGTGCCAGCAGCTTAGACCTAGCGGGAGGGCCTTCAGGGGAGCTGTTTTTT; CDR3: CASSLDLAGGPSGELFF
size: -; V: TRBV4-2; J: TRBJ1-3; D: -; DNA: TGTGCCAGCAGCCAAGCCGCAGGGCCTGGAAACACCATATATTTT; CDR3: CASSQAAGPGNTIYF
size: -; V: TRBV4-3; J: TRBJ2-1; D: -; DNA: TGCGCCAGCAGCCAAGATGCCGGACTAATCCTCTTC; CDR3: CASSQDAGLILF
size: -; V: TRBV19; J: TRBJ2-3; D: TRBD2; DNA: TGTGCCAGTAGTAGCCCTCGACTAGCGGGAGGAGATACGCAGTATTTT; CDR3: CASSSPRLAGGDTQYF
size: -; V: TRBV5-1; J: TRBJ1-4; D: TRBD1; DNA: TGCGCCAGCAGCTTGACAGGGGCGGAGAATGAAAAACTGTTTTTT; CDR3: CASSLTGAENEKLFF
size: few; V: TRBV9; J: TRBJ1-3; D: TRBD1; DNA: TGTGCCAGCAGCACCCAGACAGGGGGCGGTGTATCTGGAAACACCATATATTTT; CDR3: CASSTQTGGGVSGNTIYF
size: -; V: TRBV27; J: TRBJ1-3; D: -; DNA: TGTGCCAGCAGCCTGGTGGGCGGAAACACCATATATTTT; CDR3: CASSLVGGNTIYF
size: few; V: TRBV6-4; J: TRBJ2-5; D: TRBD2; DNA: TGTGCCAGCAGTGCCACTAGCGGGGGGCAAGAGACCCAGTACTTC; CDR3: CASSATSGGQETQYF
size: -; V: TRBV6-4; J: TRBJ2-1; D: TRBD2; DNA: TGTGCCAGCAGCGAAACCCTCCTACTTAGCGGGAGCCGGGGTGAGCAGTTCTTC; CDR3: CASSETLLLSGSRGEQFF
size: -; V: TRBV7-9; J: TRBJ2-1; D: -; DNA: TGTGCCAGCAGCTTAGGAGCGGGCTCCTACAATGAGCAGTTCTTC; CDR3: CASSLGAGSYNEQFF
size: few; V: TRBV6-1; J: TRBJ2-7; D: -; DNA: TGTGCCAGCAGTGAGAACAGGAACTACGAGCAGTACTTC; CDR3: CASSENRNYEQYF
size: -; V: TRBV19; J: TRBJ2-3; D: TRBD1; DNA: TGTGCCAGTAGTAGGACAGGCACAGGAGTCGATACGCAGTATTTT; CDR3: CASSRTGTGVDTQYF
size: -; V: TRBV7-2; J: TRBJ1-4; D: -; DNA: TGTGCCAGCAGCTTTCAGGGGTCTAATGAAAAACTGTTTTTT; CDR3: CASSFQGSNEKLFF
size: -; V: TRBV21-1; J: TRBJ2-4; D: -; DNA: TGTGCCAGCAGCCCTCGGGACAGGGATTATAACAAAAACATTCAGTACTTC; CDR3: CASSPRDRDYNKNIQYF
size: -; V: TRBV30; J: TRBJ1-1; D: -; DNA: TGTGCCTGGGCAGGGTTTACTACGAACACTGAAGCTTTCTTT; CDR3: CAWAGFTTNTEAFF
size: -; V: TRBV7-3; J: TRBJ2-1; D: -; DNA: TGTGCCAGCAGTCAAACTCCTTCCTCCTACAATGAGCAGTTCTTC; CDR3: CASSQTPSSYNEQFF
size: few; V: TRBV18; J: TRBJ1-2; D: -; DNA: TGTGCCAGCTCACGAAGACAGGATAACTATGGCTACACCTTC; CDR3: CASSRRQDNYGYTF
size: -; V: TRBV7-8; J: TRBJ2-1; D: TRBD1; DNA: TGTGCCAGCAGCCCAAGAGGCCAGGACAGGGACTACAATGAGCAGTTCTTC; CDR3: CASSPRGQDRDYNEQFF
size: once; V: TRBV7-9; J: TRBJ2-5; D: -; DNA: TGTGCCAGCAGCCCCTCCTCCCAAGAGACCCAGTACTTC; CDR3: CASSPSSQETQYF
size: once; V: TRBV5-4; J: TRBJ2-1; D: -; DNA: TGTGCCAGCAGCCCTGGGAGTAAAGCCATAGTATACAATGAGCAGTTCTTC; CDR3: CASSPGSKAIVYNEQFF
size: -; V: TRBV6-5; J: TRBJ1-1; D: -; DNA: TGTGCCAGCAGACAGCCGTCCCTGAACACTGAAGCTTTCTTT; CDR3: CASRQPSLNTEAFF
size: -; V: TRBV10-1; J: TRBJ1-2; D: -; DNA: TGCGCCAGCAGTGAGAAGCCTAACTATGGCTACACCTTC; CDR3: CASSEKPNYGYTF
size: -; V: TRBV7-8; J: TRBJ2-5; D: TRBD2; DNA: TGTGCCAGCAGCGAACTAGCGGGGGGCCTAATTCAAGAGACCCAGTACTTC; CDR3: CASSELAGGLIQETQYF
size: -; V: TRBV7-2; J: TRBJ2-7; D: TRBD1; DNA: TGTGCCAGCAGCTTAGCGGGACAGGGCGGCTACGAGCAGTACTTC; CDR3: CASSLAGQGGYEQYF